This is a list of T cell receptor beta chains from one sample in a study of T cell responses to AZD1222 COVID-19 vaccine. The protocol was immunoSEQ multiplex PCR, while the TCRdb copy is restricted to in-frame clones and leaves out a portion. The table records some 100,000 clones, around nine tenths of them present only once. The sequences come from peripheral blood, collected on day 0 of AZD1222 vaccination. The source of these receptors is an adult in good health. Each CDR3 is given with its conserved first and last residue. The order of the fields is V gene, clone size, J gene, D gene, CDR3 protein, CDR3 DNA. D genes are given only for firm matches. Only some rows state a clone size, as once, few, many or a class for expanded clones.

V gene: TRBV9; clone size: NA; J gene: TRBJ1-6; D gene: NA; CDR3 protein: CASSGVRDSNSPLHF; CDR3 DNA: TGTGCCAGCAGCGGGGTCCGGGACTCAAATTCACCCCTCCACTTT
V gene: TRBV6-2/TRBV6-3; clone size: NA; J gene: TRBJ2-1; D gene: TRBD2; CDR3 protein: CASSRRTSGYNEQFF; CDR3 DNA: TGTGCCAGCAGTCGTCGTACTAGCGGCTACAATGAGCAGTTCTTC
V gene: TRBV7-7; clone size: once; J gene: TRBJ2-3; D gene: TRBD2; CDR3 protein: CASSAIAGSTDTQYF; CDR3 DNA: TGTGCTAGCAGCGCAATAGCGGGAAGCACAGATACGCAGTATTTT
V gene: TRBV9; clone size: NA; J gene: TRBJ2-1; D gene: TRBD2; CDR3 protein: CASSVRGGPTLNEQFF; CDR3 DNA: TGTGCCAGCAGCGTACGGGGGGGCCCAACCCTCAATGAGCAGTTCTTC
V gene: TRBV6-2/TRBV6-3; clone size: NA; J gene: TRBJ1-5; D gene: NA; CDR3 protein: CASSPLRRAGQLYSNQPQHF; CDR3 DNA: TGTGCCAGCAGTCCCCTACGCCGGGCAGGACAACTTTATAGCAATCAGCCCCAGCATTTT
V gene: TRBV5-1; clone size: NA; J gene: TRBJ2-7; D gene: TRBD1; CDR3 protein: CASSLIPGGEQYF; CDR3 DNA: TGCGCCAGCAGCTTAATCCCAGGGGGAGAGCAGTACTTC
V gene: TRBV28; clone size: NA; J gene: TRBJ1-5; D gene: NA; CDR3 protein: CASSFGLGNQPQHF; CDR3 DNA: TGTGCCAGCAGTTTCGGGTTGGGCAATCAGCCCCAGCATTTT
V gene: TRBV9; clone size: NA; J gene: TRBJ2-1; D gene: NA; CDR3 protein: CASSVVGDHNEQFF; CDR3 DNA: TGTGCCAGCAGCGTAGTGGGGGATCACAATGAGCAGTTCTTC
V gene: TRBV19; clone size: NA; J gene: TRBJ2-5; D gene: NA; CDR3 protein: CASSMTPETQYF; CDR3 DNA: TGTGCCAGTAGTATGACCCCAGAGACCCAGTACTTC
V gene: TRBV28; clone size: few; J gene: TRBJ1-5; D gene: TRBD1; CDR3 protein: CASSLIGQGDQPQHF; CDR3 DNA: TGTGCCAGCAGCCTTATTGGACAGGGAGATCAGCCCCAGCATTTT
V gene: TRBV7-2; clone size: NA; J gene: TRBJ2-5; D gene: TRBD2; CDR3 protein: CASSLEWGGGETQYF; CDR3 DNA: TGTGCCAGCAGCTTAGAATGGGGCGGGGGAGAGACCCAGTACTTC
V gene: TRBV28; clone size: NA; J gene: TRBJ1-1; D gene: NA; CDR3 protein: CASSLQSTEAFF; CDR3 DNA: TGTGCCAGCAGCCTCCAGAGTACTGAAGCTTTCTTT
V gene: TRBV28; clone size: NA; J gene: TRBJ1-5; D gene: TRBD1; CDR3 protein: CASSPRQGHQPQHF; CDR3 DNA: TGTGCCAGCAGTCCCCGACAGGGCCATCAGCCCCAGCATTTT
V gene: TRBV19; clone size: few; J gene: TRBJ1-6; D gene: TRBD1; CDR3 protein: CASSPGQGYSPLHF; CDR3 DNA: TGTGCCAGTAGTCCGGGACAGGGATATTCACCCCTCCACTTT
V gene: TRBV6-5; clone size: NA; J gene: TRBJ2-2; D gene: NA; CDR3 protein: CASRNPPSDTGELFF; CDR3 DNA: TGTGCCAGCAGGAATCCTCCTAGCGACACCGGGGAGCTGTTTTTT
V gene: TRBV4-2; clone size: NA; J gene: TRBJ2-7; D gene: NA; CDR3 protein: CASSQARTPQNEQYF; CDR3 DNA: TGTGCCAGCAGCCAAGCCCGGACACCCCAGAACGAGCAGTACTTC
V gene: TRBV18; clone size: NA; J gene: TRBJ2-7; D gene: NA; CDR3 protein: CASSPRTGARGQYF; CDR3 DNA: TGTGCCAGCTCACCGAGGACGGGAGCCCGTGGGCAGTACTTC
V gene: TRBV24-1; clone size: NA; J gene: TRBJ2-7; D gene: NA; CDR3 protein: CATSDLPQGTYEQYF; CDR3 DNA: TGTGCCACCAGTGATTTACCTCAGGGAACCTACGAGCAGTACTTC
V gene: TRBV19; clone size: NA; J gene: TRBJ2-1; D gene: TRBD2; CDR3 protein: CASTLAGSSYNEQFF; CDR3 DNA: TGTGCCAGTACTCTAGCGGGGAGCTCCTACAATGAGCAGTTCTTC
V gene: TRBV19; clone size: NA; J gene: TRBJ2-1; D gene: NA; CDR3 protein: CASSISGPSSYNEQFF; CDR3 DNA: TGTGCCAGTAGTATAAGCGGGCCAAGCTCCTACAATGAGCAGTTCTTC
V gene: TRBV7-7; clone size: NA; J gene: TRBJ2-5; D gene: TRBD1; CDR3 protein: CASSVYRGQLETQYF; CDR3 DNA: TGTGCTAGCAGCGTCTACAGGGGGCAGCTTGAGACCCAGTACTTC
V gene: TRBV5-4; clone size: NA; J gene: TRBJ2-1; D gene: NA; CDR3 protein: CASSLAEGRRGRAQEGQFF; CDR3 DNA: TGTGCCAGCAGCTTGGCCGAAGGTCGGCGGGGCAGGGCTCAAGAGGGGCAGTTCTTC
V gene: TRBV7-2; clone size: NA; J gene: TRBJ2-3; D gene: NA; CDR3 protein: CASSQRRKGGTDTQYF; CDR3 DNA: TGTGCCAGCAGCCAACGCCGTAAGGGTGGCACAGATACGCAGTATTTT
V gene: TRBV5-4; clone size: NA; J gene: TRBJ2-5; D gene: TRBD2; CDR3 protein: CASSVGLAGGEETQYF; CDR3 DNA: TGTGCCAGCAGCGTGGGACTAGCGGGAGGGGAAGAGACCCAGTACTTC
V gene: TRBV7-9; clone size: NA; J gene: TRBJ1-4; D gene: NA; CDR3 protein: CASSPAGHKNEKLFF; CDR3 DNA: TGTGCCAGCAGCCCAGCGGGGCACAAAAATGAAAAACTGTTTTTT
V gene: TRBV28; clone size: few; J gene: TRBJ1-5; D gene: TRBD1; CDR3 protein: CASSRRDRENQPQHF; CDR3 DNA: TGTGCCAGCAGTCGCCGGGACAGAGAGAATCAGCCCCAGCATTTT
V gene: TRBV19; clone size: few; J gene: TRBJ2-7; D gene: TRBD1; CDR3 protein: CASSNRGSYEQYF; CDR3 DNA: TGTGCCAGTAGTAACAGGGGGTCCTACGAGCAGTACTTC
V gene: TRBV27; clone size: NA; J gene: TRBJ1-2; D gene: TRBD1; CDR3 protein: CASSSSDRNYGYTF; CDR3 DNA: TGTGCCAGCAGTTCCTCGGACAGGAACTATGGCTACACCTTC
V gene: TRBV15; clone size: NA; J gene: TRBJ2-5; D gene: NA; CDR3 protein: CATSRDSHRQETQYF; CDR3 DNA: TGTGCCACCAGCAGAGATTCGCACAGACAAGAGACCCAGTACTTC
V gene: TRBV24-1; clone size: once; J gene: TRBJ2-3; D gene: TRBD2; CDR3 protein: CATSDPTPGREVDTQYF; CDR3 DNA: TGTGCCACCAGTGATCCTACCCCTGGGAGGGAAGTAGATACGCAGTATTTT
V gene: TRBV7-8; clone size: NA; J gene: TRBJ2-7; D gene: TRBD2; CDR3 protein: CASSPRLAGGPYEQYF; CDR3 DNA: TGTGCCAGCAGCCCTAGACTAGCGGGAGGGCCTTACGAGCAGTACTTC
V gene: TRBV23-1; clone size: NA; J gene: TRBJ1-6; D gene: TRBD1; CDR3 protein: CASDRVIFCNSPLHF; CDR3 DNA: TGCGCCTCTGACAGGGTGATATTTTGCAATTCACCCCTCCACTTT
V gene: TRBV7-2; clone size: NA; J gene: TRBJ1-1; D gene: NA; CDR3 protein: CASSLLGAGNTEAFF; CDR3 DNA: TGTGCCAGCAGCTTACTGGGGGCGGGGAACACTGAAGCTTTCTTT
V gene: TRBV9; clone size: NA; J gene: TRBJ2-3; D gene: NA; CDR3 protein: CASSVGGGVSTDTQYF; CDR3 DNA: TGTGCCAGCAGCGTAGGTGGGGGAGTAAGCACAGATACGCAGTATTTT
V gene: TRBV11-2; clone size: NA; J gene: TRBJ1-1; D gene: TRBD1; CDR3 protein: CASRETGMGAFF; CDR3 DNA: TGTGCCAGCAGGGAGACAGGGATGGGAGCTTTCTTT
V gene: TRBV28; clone size: NA; J gene: TRBJ2-6; D gene: NA; CDR3 protein: CASSLTDAGANVLTF; CDR3 DNA: TGTGCCAGCAGTTTAACGGACGCTGGGGCCAACGTCCTGACTTTC
V gene: TRBV28; clone size: NA; J gene: TRBJ2-7; D gene: TRBD2; CDR3 protein: CASSPTGGGSLHEQYF; CDR3 DNA: TGTGCCAGCAGTCCAACCGGCGGCGGGAGTCTCCACGAGCAGTACTTC
V gene: TRBV27; clone size: NA; J gene: TRBJ2-7; D gene: NA; CDR3 protein: CASSLRGRDEWLRRYEQYF; CDR3 DNA: TGTGCCAGCAGTTTAAGGGGGCGGGACGAGTGGCTACGACGCTACGAGCAGTACTTC
V gene: TRBV28; clone size: NA; J gene: TRBJ2-7; D gene: TRBD1; CDR3 protein: CASSFLKPGQSSSQYF; CDR3 DNA: TGTGCCAGCAGTTTCTTAAAGCCGGGACAGAGTTCGTCGCAGTACTTC
V gene: TRBV4-3; clone size: NA; J gene: TRBJ2-1; D gene: NA; CDR3 protein: CASSQVAPGRSNNEQFF; CDR3 DNA: TGCGCCAGCAGCCAAGTGGCTCCGGGACGGAGCAACAATGAGCAGTTCTTC
V gene: TRBV28; clone size: NA; J gene: TRBJ2-3; D gene: TRBD1; CDR3 protein: CASSSPWSTGGTDTQYF; CDR3 DNA: TGTGCCAGCAGTTCCCCCTGGTCGACAGGGGGCACAGATACGCAGTATTTT
V gene: TRBV19; clone size: NA; J gene: TRBJ2-3; D gene: NA; CDR3 protein: CASSARLGTDTQYF; CDR3 DNA: TGTGCCAGTAGTGCCCGCCTCGGCACAGATACGCAGTATTTT
V gene: TRBV28; clone size: NA; J gene: TRBJ1-2; D gene: NA; CDR3 protein: CASSLLGQQDSGYTF; CDR3 DNA: TGTGCCAGCAGTTTATTGGGCCAGCAGGACAGCGGCTACACCTTC
V gene: TRBV28; clone size: NA; J gene: TRBJ2-7; D gene: TRBD2; CDR3 protein: CASTIDRGTSKHYEQYF; CDR3 DNA: TGTGCCAGCACCATTGACCGCGGGACTAGCAAGCACTACGAGCAGTACTTC
V gene: TRBV28; clone size: NA; J gene: TRBJ1-1; D gene: NA; CDR3 protein: CASELSMNTEAFF; CDR3 DNA: TGTGCCAGCGAACTCAGCATGAACACTGAAGCTTTCTTT
V gene: TRBV5-4; clone size: NA; J gene: TRBJ2-7; D gene: TRBD1; CDR3 protein: CASSLGQGLRQYF; CDR3 DNA: TGTGCCAGCAGCTTGGGACAGGGTCTAAGGCAGTACTTC
V gene: TRBV28; clone size: few; J gene: TRBJ1-2; D gene: TRBD1; CDR3 protein: CASSTLQGDYGYTF; CDR3 DNA: TGTGCCAGCAGTACCCTACAGGGGGACTATGGCTACACCTTC
V gene: TRBV19; clone size: NA; J gene: TRBJ1-2; D gene: NA; CDR3 protein: CASSPNRDRANYGYTF; CDR3 DNA: TGTGCCAGTAGCCCAAACAGGGATAGAGCTAACTATGGCTACACCTTC
V gene: TRBV7-2; clone size: NA; J gene: TRBJ1-1; D gene: NA; CDR3 protein: CASSLQGRNTEAFF; CDR3 DNA: TGTGCCAGCAGCTTACAGGGGCGGAACACTGAAGCTTTCTTT
V gene: TRBV30; clone size: NA; J gene: TRBJ1-5; D gene: NA; CDR3 protein: CAWSLGYDQPQHF; CDR3 DNA: TGTGCCTGGAGTTTAGGGTACGATCAGCCCCAGCATTTT
V gene: TRBV28; clone size: NA; J gene: TRBJ1-1; D gene: NA; CDR3 protein: CASRLIQGMNTEAFF; CDR3 DNA: TGTGCCAGCAGACTCATTCAAGGCATGAACACTGAAGCTTTCTTT
V gene: TRBV6-5; clone size: NA; J gene: TRBJ2-7; D gene: TRBD1; CDR3 protein: CASRRQGSYEQYF; CDR3 DNA: TGTGCCAGCAGAAGACAGGGATCCTACGAGCAGTACTTC
V gene: TRBV10-3; clone size: NA; J gene: TRBJ1-2; D gene: NA; CDR3 protein: CAISESRQEAPGRGYYGYTF; CDR3 DNA: TGTGCCATCAGTGAGTCACGCCAAGAAGCCCCGGGACGGGGATACTATGGCTACACCTTC